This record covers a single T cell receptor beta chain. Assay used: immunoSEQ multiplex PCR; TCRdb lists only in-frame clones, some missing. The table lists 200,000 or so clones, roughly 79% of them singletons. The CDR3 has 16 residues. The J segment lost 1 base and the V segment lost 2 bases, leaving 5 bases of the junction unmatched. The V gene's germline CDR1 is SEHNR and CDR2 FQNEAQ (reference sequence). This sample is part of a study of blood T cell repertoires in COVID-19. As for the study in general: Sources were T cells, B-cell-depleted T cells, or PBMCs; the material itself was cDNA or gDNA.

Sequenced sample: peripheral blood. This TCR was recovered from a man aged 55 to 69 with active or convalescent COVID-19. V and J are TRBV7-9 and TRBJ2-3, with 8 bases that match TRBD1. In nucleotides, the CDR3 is TGTGCCAGCAGCTTATCCCAGGGGGCTCGCACAGATACGCAGTATTTT. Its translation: CASSLSQGARTDTQYF.